This entry lists 27 T cell receptor beta chains sequenced from one sample in a study of beta chain features in type 1 diabetes. All of the isolated RNA was reverse transcribed, so expressed TCRB transcripts were sequenced. Data came from immunoSEQ multiplex PCR; TCRdb stores just in-frame clones and leaves some out. The repertoire holds 50,000 to 65,000 clones, with 35% to 50% as singletons. Study results and limitations: Among patients with Type 1 diabetes, TCRB CDR3s were moderately but significantly shorter in every one of the four CD4+ subsets.

These receptors' antigens are unknown. Sequenced: Tregs from blood. The receptor set was obtained from a young man with type 1 diabetes.

This clone was picked up a small number of times. The chain combines TRBV28 with TRBJ2-1; TRBD1 might be the D (6 bases). The V end lost 7 bases, the J end lost 3 bases, and 10 bases lay between the germline ends. CDR1 is MDHEN, CDR2 SYDVKM, per germline. The CDR3 is 13 amino acids. CDR3 amino acids: CASKGGDYNEQFF. As DNA, the CDR3 is TGTGCCAGCAAAGGGGGAGACTACAATGAGCAGTTCTTC.

CDR3 amino acids: CASSVDPGKAQPQHF. As DNA, the CDR3 is TGTGCCAGCAGCGTAGATCCAGGGAAGGCTCAGCCCCAGCATTTT. This chain connects TRBV9 to TRBJ1-5, with D maybe TRBD1 (5 bases). V lost 0 bases to trimming and J lost 6 bases, with 13 bases between them. Germline CDR1 SGDLS, CDR2 YYNGEE. The CDR3 totals 15 residues.

CDR3: CASSSSGGIYEQYF. The DNA for the CDR3 is TGTGCCAGCAGTTCGTCGGGGGGTATATACGAGCAGTACTTC. The chain carries TRBV5-5 and TRBJ2-7, with 7 bases that match TRBD2. V gave up 5 bases and J gave up 4 bases; unmatched junction bases: 9. CDR3 length: 14 amino acids. Germline V gene sequence: CDR1 SGHKS, CDR2 YYEKEE (reference sequence).

The V call is TRBV18, the J call TRBJ2-7, with TRBD1 matching over 7 bases. Germline V gene sequence: CDR1 KGHSH, CDR2 LQKENI. The V and J ends lost 3 bases and 7 bases, in that order; junction bases with no gene match: 24. The CDR3 is 19 residues long. The CDR3 DNA follows: TGTGCCAGCTCACCGCGGACCGGGGACAGCCGGTTTCCTTCGGGGGAGCAGTACTTC. This gives the protein CASSPRTGDSRFPSGEQYF.

This chain uses TRBV15 with TRBJ1-5; D is uncertain. V lost 5 bases and J 3 bases, leaving 11 bases between the germline ends. The CDR3 extends over 14 amino acids. Germline CDR1 LNHNV, CDR2 YYDKDF (reference sequence). CDR3 protein: CATSAPTPNQPQHF. CDR3 sequence (DNA): TGTGCCACCAGCGCTCCGACTCCCAATCAGCCCCAGCATTTT.

This rearrangement joins TRBV6-5 to TRBJ2-7; 7 nucleotides agree with TRBD1. Germline V gives CDR1 MNHEY, CDR2 SVGAGI. The CDR3 is 13 amino acids. Germline trimming cut 2 bases from V and 4 bases from J; bases unmatched to any gene: 2. The CDR3 DNA reads as TGTGCCAGCAGTTACCGCAGGGGGTACGAGCAGTACTTC. Translating gives CASSYRRGYEQYF.

This clone was found a few times. The genes are TRBV7-9 and TRBJ2-2; maybe TRBD2 (5 bases). Germline-derived CDR1 and CDR2 are SEHNR and FQNEAQ (reference sequence). The CDR3 spans 14 residues. V lost 1 base, J lost 9 bases, and 12 bases lay in between. The CDR3 nucleotides are TGTGCCAGCAGCTTAGAAGCGGATCCGTGGGAGCTGTTTTTT. Residues: CASSLEADPWELFF. The full variable domain, in which reference TRBV7-9 and TRBJ2-2 provide the parts outside the CDR3, is DTGVSQNPRHKITKRGQNVTFRCDPISEHNRLYWYRQTLGQGPEFLTYFQNEAQLEKSRLLSDRFSAERPKGSFSTLEIQRTEQGDSAMYLCASSLEADPWELFFGEGSRLTVL.

The chain links TRBV2 to TRBJ2-5; 8 bases line up with TRBD2. The CDR3 covers 14 residues. V dropped 7 bases and J dropped 3; count of bases not matched to a gene: 7. The V gene's germline CDR1 is SNHLY and CDR2 FYNNEI. This CDR3 is CASMRGLEKETQYF. CDR3 in DNA: TGTGCCAGCATGAGGGGACTAGAAAAAGAGACCCAGTACTTC.

This clone was picked up a small number of times. Other DNA sequences of this sample code for an identical CDR3. The chain employs TRBV18 and TRBJ2-3, with 9 bases aligning to TRBD2. Per the germline V gene, CDR1 is KGHSH and CDR2 is LQKENI. With 1 base clipped from V and 4 bases from J, the junction kept 6 bases outside the gene matches. CDR3 length: 16 residues. CDR3: CASSPLAGDSADTQYF. CDR3 bases: TGTGCCAGCTCACCACTAGCGGGAGATAGCGCAGATACGCAGTATTTT.

V and J are TRBV28 and TRBJ2-5, with 7 bases fitting TRBD1. The germline V gene encodes CDR1 MDHEN and CDR2 SYDVKM. The CDR3 contains 15 residues. With V trimmed by 5 bases and J by 0 bases, 6 bases remained unmatched. CDR3 nucleotides: TGTGCCAGCAGTCCAGGGACAGTATACCAAGAGACCCAGTACTTC. Translated: CASSPGTVYQETQYF. Full variable domain (rest looked up from reference TRBV28 and TRBJ2-5): DVKVTQSSRYLVKRTGEKVFLECVQDMDHENMFWYRQDPGLGLRLIYFSYDVKMKEKGDIPEGYSVSREKKERFSLILESASTNQTSMYLCASSPGTVYQETQYFGPGTRLLVL.

The V call is TRBV20-1, the J call TRBJ2-5, with D possibly TRBD1 on 7 matching bases. Germline lookup yields CDR1 DFQATT and CDR2 SNEGSKA (reference sequence). CDR3 length: 11 residues. Trimming cost V 6 bases and J 11 bases, with 16 bases left between them. The CDR3 DNA is TGCAGTGCGAGCTCCAGGGGGGAGCAGTACTTC. This codes for CSASSRGEQYF.

V usage is TRBV28 and J usage is TRBJ2-7; 13 nucleotides match TRBD2. The CDR3 runs to 15 residues. Trimming cost V 8 bases and J 1 base; bases outside gene matches: 5. The V gene's germline CDR1 is MDHEN and CDR2 SYDVKM. The CDR3 DNA reads as TGTGCCAGCCGCCCACTAGCGGGAGGGTCCTACGAGCAGTACTTC. Its protein product is CASRPLAGGSYEQYF.

The chain links TRBV29-1 to TRBJ1-1; possibly TRBD1 for D (6 bases). V was shortened by 7 bases and J by 2 bases, with 17 bases between the two germline ends. The CDR3 spans 14 residues. Germline V gene sequence: CDR1 SQVTM, CDR2 ANQGSEA. This CDR3 reads CSAAEGGVNTEAFF. In DNA, the CDR3 is TGCAGCGCCGCTGAGGGGGGGGTTAACACTGAAGCTTTCTTT.

The genes are TRBV7-2 and TRBJ2-1; TRBD2 matches at 7 bases. There are 13 residues in the CDR3. V lost 3 bases, J lost 13 bases, and 9 bases stayed unmatched. Germline V gives CDR1 SGHTA, CDR2 FQGNSA. CDR3 region: CASSFSGSGNQFF. As DNA, the CDR3 is TGTGCCAGCAGCTTTTCGGGGAGCGGGAACCAGTTCTTC.

Details on this clone: The sample contains more than one DNA sequence encoding this CDR3. The V gene is TRBV6-1, the J gene TRBJ2-2; a possible D gene is TRBD2 (6 bases). In germline, CDR1 is MNHNS, CDR2 SASEGT. The CDR3 loop spans 15 amino acids. The V gene lost 6 bases and the J gene lost 7 bases, with 18 bases spanning the gap. DNA for the CDR3: TGTGCCAGCAGCGCCACAGATTGGGGAGGCGGGGAGCTGTTTTTT. Translation: CASSATDWGGGELFF.

The chain joins TRBV27 to TRBJ2-7, with 7 bases fitting TRBD2. This CDR3 comprises 16 residues. The V gene end was trimmed by 2 bases and the J gene end by 4 bases; junction bases not matched to a gene: 11. CDR1 and CDR2 (germline): MNHEY, SMNVEV (reference sequence). CDR3 nucleotides: TGTGCCAGCAGTTTACGCCCAGCGGGGAGTCTGTACGAGCAGTACTTC. Translating it yields CASSLRPAGSLYEQYF.

The rearrangement joins TRBV28 to TRBJ1-2; the D gene is possibly TRBD1 (5 bases). Trimming removed 3 bases from V and 4 bases from J, with 9 bases in between. This CDR3 region has 13 residues. Germline loops: CDR1 MDHEN, CDR2 SYDVKM. This CDR3 is CASSFLDTYGYTF. The CDR3 region has the DNA TGTGCCAGCAGTTTCCTGGACACCTATGGCTACACCTTC.

The chain is built from TRBV5-1 and TRBJ2-3, with D maybe TRBD2 (5 bases). The germline CDR1 and CDR2 sequences are SGHRS and YFSETQ. V lost 4 bases and J lost 1, with 13 bases in between. CDR3 length: 15 amino acids. This CDR3 reads CASSPEARGTDTQYF. CDR3 nucleotides: TGCGCCAGCAGCCCAGAGGCGCGGGGCACAGATACGCAGTATTTT. The complete variable domain, with remaining parts taken from reference TRBV5-1 and TRBJ2-3, reads KAGVTQTPRYLIKTRGQQVTLSCSPISGHRSVSWYQQTPGQGLQFLFEYFSETQRNKGNFPGRFSGRQFSNSRSEMNVSTLELGDSALYLCASSPEARGTDTQYFGPGTRLTVL.

This chain joins TRBV15 and TRBJ2-1, with 8 nucleotides matching TRBD2. V shed 1 base and J 2 bases; nucleotides not matched to a gene: 4. The length of the CDR3 is 16 residues. In germline, CDR1 is LNHNV, CDR2 YYDKDF (reference sequence). The CDR3 DNA sequence: TGTGCCACCAGCAGAGGAGCGGGAGTAACCTACAATGAGCAGTTCTTC. This sequence encodes CATSRGAGVTYNEQFF.

About this clone: Other DNA variants within this sample encode the same CDR3. The chain has TRBV30 and TRBJ2-6; D not resolved. Germline loops: CDR1 GTSNPN, CDR2 SVGIG (reference sequence). The ends were cut back, 4 bases at V and 1 base at J, with 5 bases in the middle. This CDR3 contains 13 residues. CDR3 region: CAWTLSGANVLTF. The DNA for the CDR3 is TGTGCCTGGACCTTATCTGGGGCCAACGTCCTGACTTTC.

This clone is termed medium-sized. The chain links TRBV5-4 to TRBJ2-2; 8 bases line up with TRBD2. The V and J ends lost 4 bases and 3 bases, in that order; junction bases with no gene match: 8. The CDR3 contains 16 residues. The V gene's germline CDR1 is SGHNT and CDR2 YYREEE (reference sequence). The CDR3 protein is CASSIGGDSYTGELFF. CDR3 coding DNA: TGTGCCAGCAGCATCGGGGGGGACTCTTACACCGGGGAGCTGTTTTTT.

The rearrangement uses TRBV27 and TRBJ2-1; tentative D call: TRBD2 (6 bases). CDR1 MNHEY and CDR2 SMNVEV come from the germline V gene (reference sequence). V gave up 5 bases and J gave up 4 bases, with 15 bases separating them. CDR3 size: 15 residues. The CDR3 protein is CASSPRGSGYNEQFF. The DNA for the CDR3 is TGTGCCAGCAGTCCCCGTGGTAGCGGTTACAATGAGCAGTTCTTC.

This sequence joins TRBV9 and TRBJ1-1; 7 bases agree with TRBD1. J lost 4 bases, V lost 0 bases, and 9 bases had no gene match. The germline V gene has CDR1 SGDLS and CDR2 YYNGEE. This CDR3 spans 16 amino acids. In DNA, the CDR3 is TGTGCCAGCAGCGTAGGGCCCTGGGCAGGGGGCACTGAAGCTTTCTTT. This sequence encodes CASSVGPWAGGTEAFF.

The CDR3 bases are TGTGCCAGCAGTCTCCAAGAGACCCAGTACTTC. This codes for CASSLQETQYF. The chain employs TRBV6-5 and TRBJ2-5, with D unclear. V was shortened by 5 bases and J by 1 base, with 2 bases between the two germline ends. CDR3 length: 11 residues. Germline V gives CDR1 MNHEY, CDR2 SVGAGI.

This clone showed up just a few times. This chain uses TRBV18 with TRBJ2-3; TRBD2 is a possible D gene (5 bases). CDR3 length: 15 residues. Trimming removed 2 bases from V and 4 bases from J, with 13 bases in between. Germline V gene lookup returns CDR1 KGHSH and CDR2 LQKENI. CDR3 in amino acids: CASSPGGLGADTQYF. Here the CDR3 DNA reads TGTGCCAGCTCACCAGGAGGTTTAGGAGCAGATACGCAGTATTTT.

The V and J genes are TRBV19 and TRBJ1-5, with 9 bases matching TRBD1. CDR1 is LNHDA and CDR2 is SQIVND in the germline V gene (reference sequence). This CDR3 contains 15 residues. V was pared by 6 bases and J by 5 bases, with 8 bases of the junction left unmatched. In DNA form, the CDR3 reads TGTGCCAGTAGGGACGGGACAGGGACCCATCAGCCCCAGCATTTT. Translating gives CASRDGTGTHQPQHF.

This clone was counted a few times. V and J are TRBV19 and TRBJ2-3; D possibly corresponds to TRBD1 (5 bases). There are 13 residues in the CDR3. Trimming left V 5 bases short and J 3 bases short, with 9 bases between. From germline, CDR1 is LNHDA and CDR2 SQIVND (reference sequence). CDR3 DNA sequence: TGTGCCAGTAGTGCCCAGGGTACAGATACGCAGTATTTT. Residues: CASSAQGTDTQYF. Together with reference TRBV19 and TRBJ2-3, the CDR3 gives the full variable domain: DGGITQSPKYLFRKEGQNVTLSCEQNLNHDAMYWYRQDPGQGLRLIYYSQIVNDFQKGDIAEGYSVSREKKESFPLTVTSAQKNPTAFYLCASSAQGTDTQYFGPGTRLTVL.